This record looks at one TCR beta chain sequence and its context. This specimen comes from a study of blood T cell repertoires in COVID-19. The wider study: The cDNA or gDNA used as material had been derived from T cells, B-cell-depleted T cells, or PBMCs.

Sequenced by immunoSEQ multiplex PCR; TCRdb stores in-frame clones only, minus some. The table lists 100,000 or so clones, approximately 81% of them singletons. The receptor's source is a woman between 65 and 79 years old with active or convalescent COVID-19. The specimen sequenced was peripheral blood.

This CDR3 is CASSPRPLAGVGDTQYF. In nucleotides, the CDR3 is TGTGCCAGCTCACCTCGGCCACTAGCGGGAGTCGGAGATACGCAGTATTTT. The chain combines TRBV18 with TRBJ2-3; 11 positions agree with TRBD2. The CDR3 length is 17 residues. The germline V gene has CDR1 KGHSH and CDR2 LQKENI. Trimming at V came to 3 bases and at J to 5 bases, leaving 10 bases not matched to a gene.